The 18 T cell receptor beta chains below were found in one sample sequenced in a study of identical twins. TCRdb passed the 5' RACE reads through MiXCR, listing each CDR3 protein once. Of approximately 680,000 distinct CDR3 sequences in the sample, roughly 6.6% were seen once. The sample also formed part of further work on yellow fever vaccine responses in identical twins.

The sample taken for sequencing was PBMCs. These receptors all stem from a woman aged 18-30 years in good health.

This clonotype was picked up a small number of times. The chain uses TRBV4-1 and TRBJ2-7; 9 nucleotides match TRBD1. This CDR3 comprises 16 residues. Looked up from germline, CDR1 is MGHRA and CDR2 is YSYEKL. V was clipped by 4 bases and J by 2 bases; unmatched bases: 9. The CDR3 loop is CASSRAPGQGTYEQYF. DNA for the CDR3: TGCGCCAGCAGCCGGGCCCCGGGACAGGGAACCTACGAGCAGTACTTC.

This clonotype was seen many times. The chain is built from TRBV28 and TRBJ1-6; possibly TRBD1 for D (5 bases). V was shortened by 6 bases and J by 5 bases, with 14 bases between the two germline ends. The CDR3 totals 15 residues. Per germline, CDR1 MDHEN and CDR2 SYDVKM. In nucleotides, the CDR3 is TGTGCCAGCAGGCCGTGGGACGGAAATAATTCACCCCTCCACTTT. Protein: CASRPWDGNNSPLHF. The full variable domain, rest sourced from reference TRBV28 and TRBJ1-6, is DVKVTQSSRYLVKRTGEKVFLECVQDMDHENMFWYRQDPGLGLRLIYFSYDVKMKEKGDIPEGYSVSREKKERFSLILESASTNQTSMYLCASRPWDGNNSPLHFGNGTRLTVT.

This clonotype has just a few counts. The chain recombines TRBV28 with TRBJ1-1; 8 bases map to TRBD1. The V and J ends lost 4 bases and 5 bases, in that order; junction bases with no gene match: 9. The CDR3 totals 15 residues. Germline lookup yields CDR1 MDHEN and CDR2 SYDVKM. CDR3 DNA sequence: TGTGCCAGCAGTTCTCGGGGGACAGGAGGGACTGAAGCTTTCTTT. Amino acid sequence: CASSSRGTGGTEAFF.

The chain joins TRBV5-5 to TRBJ1-5; perhaps TRBD1 as D (6 bases). CDR3 length: 15 residues. Per the germline V gene, CDR1 is SGHKS and CDR2 is YYEKEE (reference sequence). The V and J ends lost 4 bases and 7 bases respectively, with 18 bases between them. CDR3 bases: TGTGCCAGCAGCCCTGAGCGGGGGGCAGGCCAGCCCCAGCATTTT. Amino acids: CASSPERGAGQPQHF.

This clonotype showed up many times. The chain joins TRBV7-9 to TRBJ2-2, with 8 bases aligning to TRBD2. Losses at the gene ends were 0 bases for V and 0 bases for J; bases not matched to a gene: 3. This CDR3 is built from 17 residues. Per germline, CDR1 SEHNR and CDR2 FQNEAQ (reference sequence). Here the CDR3 DNA reads TGTGCCAGCAGCTTAGCTTCCGGGAGGGCGAACACCGGGGAGCTGTTTTTT. It yields the protein CASSLASGRANTGELFF.

The chain couples TRBV11-1 to TRBJ2-1; 9 bases agree with TRBD2. The CDR3 is 19 amino acids. V trimming: 2 bases; J trimming: 7 bases; junction bases outside the gene matches: 18. CDR1 SGHAT and CDR2 FQDESV come from the germline V gene (reference sequence). In DNA form, the CDR3 reads TGTGCCAGCAGCTTAAGCGGCCCAAGCGGCGGGAGGGCCAAGAATGAGCAGTTCTTC. Translating it yields CASSLSGPSGGRAKNEQFF.

V gene TRBV6-5 combines with J gene TRBJ1-2; tentatively, D is TRBD1 (6 bases). Trimming stripped 0 bases from V and 6 bases from J, with 8 bases between. Germline CDR1 MNHEY, CDR2 SVGAGI. The CDR3 contains 13 residues. As DNA, the CDR3 is TGTGCCAGCAGTTACTCGACAGGCGATGGCTACACCTTC. Its protein product is CASSYSTGDGYTF.

This clonotype was detected many times. The chain recombines TRBV6-5 with TRBJ1-6; D gene ambiguous. V was pared by 2 bases and J by 8 bases, with 10 bases between. This CDR3 region has 14 residues. Germline CDR1 reads MNHEY; CDR2 reads SVGAGI. CDR3 amino acids: CASSYRGGDSPLHF. For the CDR3, the DNA is TGTGCCAGCAGTTACAGAGGAGGCGATTCACCCCTCCACTTT.

The chain couples TRBV15 to TRBJ2-7, with 8 bases lining up with TRBD2. Germline-derived CDR1 and CDR2 are LNHNV and YYDKDF (reference sequence). This CDR3 has 16 amino acids. The V segment lost 4 bases and the J segment 2 bases; nucleotides outside the gene matches: 10. CDR3 nucleotide sequence: TGTGCCACCAGCAAGATTAGCGGGAACTCTCCCTACGAGCAGTACTTC. It encodes CATSKISGNSPYEQYF.

This clonotype came up a few times. The rearrangement links TRBV3-2 to TRBJ1-6; TRBD1, as called in the table, went unchecked against the DNA. TRBV3-2 counts as a pseudogene. The CDR3 is made up of 14 amino acids. CDR3 region: CASRYGQDNSPLHF. For the CDR3, the DNA is TGTGCCAGCAGGTACGGACAGGATAATTCACCCCTCCACTTT.

This clonotype was seen a few times. This chain links TRBV6-6 with TRBJ1-5; a possible D gene is TRBD1 (6 bases). V lost 5 bases and J 7 bases, leaving 12 bases between the germline ends. Germline V gives CDR1 MNHNY, CDR2 SVGAGI (reference sequence). CDR3 size: 13 residues. The CDR3: CASSTGLEQPQHF. The CDR3 DNA follows: TGTGCCAGCAGTACAGGGTTGGAACAGCCCCAGCATTTT.

The genes are TRBV10-3 and TRBJ2-3, with 7 bases matching TRBD2. Germline V gene lookup returns CDR1 ENHRY and CDR2 SYGVKD. The V and J ends lost 1 base and 0 bases, in that order; junction bases with no gene match: 4. This CDR3 is built from 16 residues. The CDR3 region is CAISEWASGSTDTQYF. The CDR3 bases are TGTGCCATCAGTGAGTGGGCTAGCGGCAGCACAGATACGCAGTATTTT.

This clonotype was counted only a few times. The chain carries TRBV29-1 and TRBJ2-1; perhaps TRBD2 as D (6 bases). Germline assignment: CDR1 SQVTM and CDR2 ANQGSEA. V was clipped by 3 bases and J by 3 bases, with 15 bases between them. There are 15 residues in the CDR3. The CDR3 coding sequence is TGCAGCGTTGACGACGGGAGTCACTACTACAATGAGCAGTTCTTC. It specifies CSVDDGSHYYNEQFF.

CDR3: CASSSGTGGFYEQYF. CDR3 DNA: TGCGCCAGCAGCTCAGGGACAGGGGGCTTTTACGAGCAGTACTTC. V usage is TRBV5-1 and J usage is TRBJ2-7; TRBD1 aligns across 12 bases. After removal of 3 bases from V and 4 bases from J, the junction contained 5 bases not matched to a gene. The germline V gene encodes CDR1 SGHRS and CDR2 YFSETQ. The CDR3 loop spans 15 amino acids.

This clonotype was counted ten times or more. The chain has TRBV12-3 or TRBV12-4 and TRBJ2-1, with D uncertain. Between the trimmed V and J ends, which lost 7 bases and 1 base, there was a span of 11 bases. The length of the CDR3 is 14 residues. In nucleotides, the CDR3 is TGTGCCAGCATTACGGACGGATCCTACAATGAGCAGTTCTTC. Amino acid sequence: CASITDGSYNEQFF.

Details on this clonotype: Since a much larger clone is just one base distant, this may be a read error. The rearrangement links TRBV3-1 to TRBJ2-4, with 7 bases aligning to TRBD1. Germline V gene lookup returns CDR1 LGHDT and CDR2 YNNKEL (reference sequence). The V gene end was trimmed by 5 bases and the J gene end by 5 bases; junction bases not matched to a gene: 0. CDR3 length equals 12 residues. The CDR3 bases are TGTGCCAGCAGCGGGACAGAAAACATTCAGTACTTC. Its protein is CASSGTENIQYF.

This clonotype occurred many times. V usage is TRBV6-5 and J usage is TRBJ1-5; D might be TRBD1 (5 bases). CDR3 size: 18 residues. The ends were cut back, 2 bases at V and 1 base at J, with 18 bases in the middle. Germline loops: CDR1 MNHEY, CDR2 SVGAGI. The DNA of the CDR3 is TGTGCCAGCAGTTACAGGACAATCACGCCATTGAGCAATCAGCCCCAGCATTTT. Translated: CASSYRTITPLSNQPQHF.

This clonotype was seen more than once but under ten times. J is TRBJ2-5 and V is TRBV7-9; no definite D call. Germline assignment: CDR1 SEHNR and CDR2 FQNEAQ (reference sequence). The V end lost 5 bases, the J end lost 5 bases, and 9 bases lay between the germline ends. The CDR3 consists of 12 residues. CDR3 sequence (DNA): TGTGCCAGCAGCACCCAAGTGGAGACCCAGTACTTC. Protein sequence: CASSTQVETQYF.